Here is one T cell receptor beta chain with its context. The antigen is unknown. Germline-derived CDR1 and CDR2 are SGHRS and YFSETQ. CDR3 length: 17 residues. Losses at the gene ends were 0 bases for V and 7 bases for J; bases not matched to a gene: 7. Only in-frame clones appear in the TCRdb table, and some are missing; sequencing was by immunoSEQ multiplex PCR. Of around 100,000 clones listed, about 92% were seen once; the top ten hold about 3.3%. The entry originates in a study of CD4+ T cells in melanoma. The study's findings and limits: Neoantigen-specific CD4+ T cells in melanoma reportedly had diverse differentiation states. A reported correlation linked neoantigen-specific CD4+ T cells to CD8+, macrophage and B cell function.

The clonotype originates from a human donor with melanoma. This chain joins TRBV5-1 and TRBJ2-1; 13 nucleotides agree with TRBD2. Sample: peripheral blood. The CDR3, as DNA: TGCGCCAGCAGCTTGGAACTAGCGGGGGGGCTGGATAATGAGCAGTTCTTC. Residues: CASSLELAGGLDNEQFF.